This T cell receptor (beta chain) was sequenced in a study of cytomegalovirus exposure and HLA in healthy donors. The primer mix had 60 Vbeta and 13 Jbeta primers. Some clones are missing from TCRdb's copy, which holds only in-frame ones; the method was immunoSEQ multiplex PCR. The profile covers about 140,000 clones, with just over 65% appearing a single time and 6.5% taken by the ten largest. Per germline, CDR1 SGHTA and CDR2 FQGNSA. This CDR3 is 18 amino acids long. The receptor comes from a woman aged 55-70 years in good health and CMV-seronegative. Source material: PBMCs. The V and J genes are TRBV7-2 and TRBJ2-5; 10 bases fit TRBD2. The J call is doubtful: the DNA matches TRBJ2-7 better. CDR3 amino acids: CASSRIVSSGGGPYEQYF. Here the CDR3 DNA reads TGTGCCAGCAGCCGAATCGTATCAAGCGGGGGGGGCCCATACGAGCAGTACTTC.